This is a list of T cell receptor beta chains from one sample in a study of technical replicates of blood from a handful of donors. Repertoires were generated with immunoSEQ multiplex PCR, while TCRdb's copy carries only in-frame clones and drops some. The data show about 68,000 clones, approximately 97% seen once. Material: T cells isolated from PBMCs. These receptors originate from a human donor in good health. CDR3s include the opening cysteine and the closing phenylalanine or tryptophan. D genes are given only for firm matches. For some rows the clone size is stated as once, few or many, or as a class when expanded; others skip it.

>.|.|TRBV19|TRBJ1-1
CASSIVVTAHTEAFF
TGTGCCAGTAGTATAGTCGTCACTGCCCACACTGAAGCTTTCTTT
>TRBD1|.|TRBV7-9|TRBJ1-5
CASSRQGGNQPQHF
TGTGCCAGCAGCCGACAGGGGGGCAATCAGCCCCAGCATTTT
>.|.|TRBV28|TRBJ2-1
CASRGGGSYNEQFF
TGTGCCAGCCGTGGAGGGGGCTCATACAATGAGCAGTTCTTC
>.|once|TRBV7-8|TRBJ2-3
CASSLLGSGDTQYF
TGTGCCAGCAGCCTCTTGGGGAGTGGGGATACGCAGTATTTT
>.|.|TRBV2|TRBJ2-5
CASSGGTGQETQYF
TGTGCCAGTAGTGGAGGAACGGGGCAAGAGACCCAGTACTTC
>TRBD2|.|TRBV11-1|TRBJ2-7
CASSLREATYEQYF
TGTGCCAGCAGCTTACGGGAGGCAACTTACGAGCAGTACTTC
>TRBD2|.|TRBV5-1|TRBJ2-3
CASSLERESDTQYF
TGCGCCAGCAGCTTGGAGCGGGAGTCCGATACGCAGTATTTT
>TRBD1|.|TRBV7-7|TRBJ2-1
CASSLGGTGYNEQFF
TGTGCCAGCAGCTTAGGGGGGACAGGGTACAATGAGCAGTTCTTC
>TRBD2|.|TRBV5-1|TRBJ2-3
CASSWVGLAGVKDTQYF
TGCGCCAGCAGCTGGGTGGGACTAGCGGGAGTCAAAGATACGCAGTATTTT
>TRBD1|.|TRBV7-9|TRBJ1-2
CAGQGFGGYTF
TGTGCCGGACAGGGCTTTGGAGGCTACACCTTC
>TRBD1|.|TRBV27|TRBJ1-1
CASSILQGRTEAFF
TGTGCCAGCAGTATCCTACAGGGGAGGACTGAAGCTTTCTTT
>TRBD1|.|TRBV9|TRBJ1-1
CASSRDRRTEAFF
TGTGCCAGCAGCCGGGACAGGAGGACTGAAGCTTTCTTT
>TRBD1|.|TRBV19|TRBJ2-7
CASSTNRGQGANEQYF
TGTGCCAGTAGTACGAACAGGGGACAGGGGGCCAACGAGCAGTACTTC
>TRBD2|.|TRBV27|TRBJ2-7
CASSLSGSITYEQYF
TGTGCCAGCAGTTTAAGCGGGAGCATAACCTACGAGCAGTACTTC
>TRBD1|.|TRBV30|TRBJ2-7
CAWSADRGIEQYF
TGTGCCTGGAGTGCTGACAGGGGAATCGAGCAGTACTTC
>TRBD1|.|TRBV11-3|TRBJ2-1
CASRKGQGYNEQFF
TGTGCCAGCAGGAAAGGACAGGGTTACAATGAGCAGTTCTTC
>.|.|TRBV10-3|TRBJ1-3
CAISQRSDEDSGNTIYF
TGTGCCATCAGTCAGAGGAGTGATGAGGACTCTGGAAACACCATATATTTT
>.|.|TRBV6-1|TRBJ2-7
CASSEGTPLWYEQYF
TGTGCCAGCAGTGAGGGCACCCCTTTATGGTACGAGCAGTACTTC
>.|.|TRBV14|TRBJ1-5
CASSQEKGYLGDQPQHF
TGTGCCAGCAGCCAAGAGAAAGGGTACCTCGGGGATCAGCCCCAGCATTTT
>.|.|TRBV29-1|TRBJ2-5
CSGGPREETQYF
TGCAGCGGAGGCCCCAGGGAAGAGACCCAGTACTTC
>.|.|TRBV5-1|TRBJ2-5
CASSLGVGQQETQYF
TGCGCCAGCAGCTTAGGAGTGGGACAACAAGAGACCCAGTACTTC
>TRBD1|.|TRBV27|TRBJ1-1
CASSPTGGNTEAFF
TGTGCCAGCAGTCCGACAGGGGGAAACACTGAAGCTTTCTTT
>TRBD1|.|TRBV28|TRBJ2-1
CASRGTAYNEQFF
TGTGCCAGCAGGGGGACAGCCTACAATGAGCAGTTCTTC
>.|.|TRBV19|TRBJ2-7
CASSTDSAIELYEQYF
TGTGCCAGTAGCACGGACAGCGCTATTGAACTCTACGAGCAGTACTTC
>TRBD1|.|TRBV19|TRBJ2-4
CASSPQGDIQYF
TGTGCCAGTAGTCCACAGGGGGACATTCAGTACTTC
>.|.|TRBV6-5|TRBJ2-7
CASSYEPLGHEQYF
TGTGCCAGCAGTTACGAGCCCCTGGGGCACGAGCAGTACTTC
>.|once|TRBV27|TRBJ1-2
CASSLSRSYGYTF
TGTGCCAGCAGTTTATCGAGAAGCTATGGCTACACCTTC
>.|.|TRBV27|TRBJ2-5
CASSLVFLKGETQYF
TGTGCCAGCAGTTTAGTCTTCCTCAAGGGGGAGACCCAGTACTTC
>.|.|TRBV5-1|TRBJ1-1
CASSLAPGNTEAFF
TGCGCCAGCAGCTTGGCCCCAGGGAACACTGAAGCTTTCTTT
>.|.|TRBV7-8|TRBJ2-7
CASSLEGGISYEQYF
TGTGCCAGCAGCTTAGAAGGAGGGATCTCCTACGAGCAGTACTTC
>TRBD2|.|TRBV5-1|TRBJ2-1
CASSLVASGTYNEQFF
TGCGCCAGCAGCTTGGTGGCCAGCGGGACCTACAATGAGCAGTTCTTC